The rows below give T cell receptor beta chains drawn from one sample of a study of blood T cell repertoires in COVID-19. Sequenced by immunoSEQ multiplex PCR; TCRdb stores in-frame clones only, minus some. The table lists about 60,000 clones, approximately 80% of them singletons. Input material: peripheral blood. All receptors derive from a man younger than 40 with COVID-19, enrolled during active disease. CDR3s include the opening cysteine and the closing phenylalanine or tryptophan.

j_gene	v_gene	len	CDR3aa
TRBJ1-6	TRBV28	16	CASSFRGRSYNSPLHF
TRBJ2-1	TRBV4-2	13	CASSDGLGNEQFF
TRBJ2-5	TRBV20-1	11	CSALNQETQYF
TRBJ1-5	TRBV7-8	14	CASSGQGAVQPQHF
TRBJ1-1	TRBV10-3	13	CAISDRSDTEAFF
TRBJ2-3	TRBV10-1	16	CASSESLAGSTDTQYF
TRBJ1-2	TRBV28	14	CASRTSRVLGGYTF
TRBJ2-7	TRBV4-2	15	CASSQEAILSYEQYF
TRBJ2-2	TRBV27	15	CASSLGGPRTGELFF
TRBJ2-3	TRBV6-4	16	CASSDSTGGGTDTQYF
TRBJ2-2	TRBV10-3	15	CAISESGANTGELFF
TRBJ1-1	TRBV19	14	CASSITPRGGEAFF
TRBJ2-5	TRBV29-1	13	CSVSSGGQETQYF
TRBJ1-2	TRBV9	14	CASSVAGVNYGYTF
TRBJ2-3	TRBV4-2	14	CASREAGTTDTQYF
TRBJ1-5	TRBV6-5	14	CASRGRQSNQPQHF
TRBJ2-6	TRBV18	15	CASSLGGSGANVLTF
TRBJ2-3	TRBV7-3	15	CASSLRDRGTDTQYF
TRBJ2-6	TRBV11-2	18	CASSFVRDPRRGANVLTF
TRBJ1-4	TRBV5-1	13	CASSFSTNEKLFF
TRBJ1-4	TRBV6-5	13	CASGRRHNEKLFF
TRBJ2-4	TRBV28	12	CASYQDKNIQYF
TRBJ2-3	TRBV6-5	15	CASRPRDNARDTQYF
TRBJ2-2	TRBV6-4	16	CASSDSAGALTGELFF
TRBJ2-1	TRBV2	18	CASSGRGTKKSSYNEQFF
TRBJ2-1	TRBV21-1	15	CASLYSGTRRFEQFF
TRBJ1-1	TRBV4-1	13	CASSLQGSAEAFF
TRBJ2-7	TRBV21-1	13	CASSKGSSYEQYF
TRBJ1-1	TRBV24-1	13	CATGSTGNTEAFF
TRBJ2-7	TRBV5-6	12	CASSLVGQEQYF
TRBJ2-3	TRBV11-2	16	CASSVLLAGGVDTQYF
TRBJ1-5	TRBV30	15	CAWSLGTGAHQPQHF
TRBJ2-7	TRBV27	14	CASSRDRADYEQYF
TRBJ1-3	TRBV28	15	CASRVPWRSGNTIYF
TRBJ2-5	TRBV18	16	CASSPMMTGVGETQYF
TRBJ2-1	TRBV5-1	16	CASSYSLGGSYNEQFF